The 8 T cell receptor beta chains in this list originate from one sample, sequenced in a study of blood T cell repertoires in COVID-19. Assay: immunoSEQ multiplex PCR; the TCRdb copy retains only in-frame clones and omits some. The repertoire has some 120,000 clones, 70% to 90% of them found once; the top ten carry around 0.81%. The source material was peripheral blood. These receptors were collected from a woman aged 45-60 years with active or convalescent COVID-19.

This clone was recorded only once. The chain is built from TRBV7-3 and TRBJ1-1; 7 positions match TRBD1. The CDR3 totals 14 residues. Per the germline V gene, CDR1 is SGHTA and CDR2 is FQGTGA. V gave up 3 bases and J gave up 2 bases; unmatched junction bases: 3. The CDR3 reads CASSFQGGNTEAFF. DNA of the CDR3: TGTGCCAGCAGCTTCCAGGGGGGAAACACTGAAGCTTTCTTT. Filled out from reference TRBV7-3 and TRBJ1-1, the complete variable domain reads GAGVSQTPSNKVTEKGKYVELRCDPISGHTALYWYRQSLGQGPEFLIYFQGTGAADDSGLPNDRFFAVRPEGSVSTLKIQRTERGDSAVYLCASSFQGGNTEAFFGQGTRLTVV.

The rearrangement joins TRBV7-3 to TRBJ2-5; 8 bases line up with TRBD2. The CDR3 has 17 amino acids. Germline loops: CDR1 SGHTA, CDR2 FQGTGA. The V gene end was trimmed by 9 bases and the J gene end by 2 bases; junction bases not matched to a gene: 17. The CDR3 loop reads CARRVISGGITQETQYF. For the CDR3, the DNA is TGTGCCAGAAGGGTAATTTCGGGGGGGATCACTCAAGAGACCCAGTACTTC. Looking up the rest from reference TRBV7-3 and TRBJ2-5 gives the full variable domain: GAGVSQTPSNKVTEKGKYVELRCDPISGHTALYWYRQSLGQGPEFLIYFQGTGAADDSGLPNDRFFAVRPEGSVSTLKIQRTERGDSAVYLCARRVISGGITQETQYFGPGTRLLVL.

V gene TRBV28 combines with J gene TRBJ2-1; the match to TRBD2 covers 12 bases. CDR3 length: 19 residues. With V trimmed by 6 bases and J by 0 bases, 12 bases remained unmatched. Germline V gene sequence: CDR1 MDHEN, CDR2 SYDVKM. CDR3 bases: TGTGCCAGCAGAACCCCTTGGGCTAGCGGGAGGGTCTCCTACAATGAGCAGTTCTTC. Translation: CASRTPWASGRVSYNEQFF.

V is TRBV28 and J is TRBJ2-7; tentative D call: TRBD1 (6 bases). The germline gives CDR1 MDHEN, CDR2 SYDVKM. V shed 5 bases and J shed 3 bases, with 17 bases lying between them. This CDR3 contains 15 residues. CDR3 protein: CASSDRDKRIYEQYF. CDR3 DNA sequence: TGTGCCAGCAGTGACCGGGACAAGAGGATCTACGAGCAGTACTTC. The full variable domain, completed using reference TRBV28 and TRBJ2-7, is DVKVTQSSRYLVKRTGEKVFLECVQDMDHENMFWYRQDPGLGLRLIYFSYDVKMKEKGDIPEGYSVSREKKERFSLILESASTNQTSMYLCASSDRDKRIYEQYFGPGTRLTVT.

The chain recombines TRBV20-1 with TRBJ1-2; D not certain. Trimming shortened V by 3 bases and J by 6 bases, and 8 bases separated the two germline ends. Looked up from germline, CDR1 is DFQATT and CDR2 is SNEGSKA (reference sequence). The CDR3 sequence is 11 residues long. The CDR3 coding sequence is TGCAGTGCTAGTCTTTCGGATGGCTACACCTTC. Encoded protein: CSASLSDGYTF.

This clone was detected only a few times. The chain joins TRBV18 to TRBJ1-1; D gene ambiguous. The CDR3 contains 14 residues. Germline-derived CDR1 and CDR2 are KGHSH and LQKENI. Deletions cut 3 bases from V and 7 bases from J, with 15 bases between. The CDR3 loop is CASSPRSQENEAFF. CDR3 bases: TGTGCCAGCTCACCGCGAAGTCAGGAAAATGAAGCTTTCTTT.

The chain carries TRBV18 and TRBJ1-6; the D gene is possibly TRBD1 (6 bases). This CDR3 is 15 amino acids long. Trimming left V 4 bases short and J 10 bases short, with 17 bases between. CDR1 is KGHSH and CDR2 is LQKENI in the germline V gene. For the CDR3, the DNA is TGTGCCAGCTCACAAGGACAGCCCAACGCCTCACCCCTCCACTTT. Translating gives CASSQGQPNASPLHF.

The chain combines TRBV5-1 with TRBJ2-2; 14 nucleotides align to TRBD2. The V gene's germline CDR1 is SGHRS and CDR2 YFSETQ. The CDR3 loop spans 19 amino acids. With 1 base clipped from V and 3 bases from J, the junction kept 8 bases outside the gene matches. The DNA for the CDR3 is TGCGCCAGCAGCTTGAGTCGAGGGACTAGCGGGGGATACACCGGGGAGCTGTTTTTT. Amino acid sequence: CASSLSRGTSGGYTGELFF.